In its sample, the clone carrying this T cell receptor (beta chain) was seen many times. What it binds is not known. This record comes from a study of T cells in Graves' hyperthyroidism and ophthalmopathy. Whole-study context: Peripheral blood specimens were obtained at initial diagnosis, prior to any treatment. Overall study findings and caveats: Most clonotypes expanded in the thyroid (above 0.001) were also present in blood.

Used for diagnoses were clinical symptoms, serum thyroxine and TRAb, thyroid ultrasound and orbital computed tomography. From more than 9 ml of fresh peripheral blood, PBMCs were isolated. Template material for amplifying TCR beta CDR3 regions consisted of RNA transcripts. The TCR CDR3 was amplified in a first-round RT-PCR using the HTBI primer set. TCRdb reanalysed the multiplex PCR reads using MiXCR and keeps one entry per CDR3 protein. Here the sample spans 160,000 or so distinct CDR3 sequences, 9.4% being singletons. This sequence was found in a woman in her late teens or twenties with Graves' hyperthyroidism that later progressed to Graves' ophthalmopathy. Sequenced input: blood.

The CDR3 reads CASSPGLAGTNVDEQFF. CDR3 bases: TGCGCCAGCAGTCCGGGACTAGCGGGAACGAATGTCGATGAGCAGTTCTTC. The rearrangement links TRBV5-1 to TRBJ2-1, with 13 bases that match TRBD2. The junction had 13 bases not matched to a gene; V was cut back by 5 bases and J by 8 bases. The germline CDR1 and CDR2 sequences are SGHRS and YFSETQ. The CDR3 is made up of 17 amino acids.